The 4 T cell receptor beta chains below come from one sample, sequenced in a study of blood T cell repertoires in COVID-19 (dated by TCRdb to the early 2020s). Library creation used the immunoSEQ multiplex PCR assay. Drawn from immuneACCESS, this table holds only the in-frame rearrangements with V and J called that TCRdb kept. Clones are partly lost; checked studies trace under half to an unresolved V gene and leave the rest unexplained. The sample table holds about 140,000 clones, of which roughly 81% were seen once. The leading ten clones occupy approximately 9% of the sample. The specimen sequenced was peripheral blood. These receptors all stem from a woman between 45 and 65 years old with active or convalescent COVID-19.

This clone was detected ten times or more. V is TRBV5-6 and J is TRBJ1-2; TRBD1 agrees at 8 bases. The J segment lost 4 bases and the V segment lost 2 bases, leaving 13 bases of the junction unmatched. The germline gives CDR1 SGHDT, CDR2 YYEEEE. CDR3 length: 17 residues. CDR3 loop: CASSFPPPTGERYGYTF. CDR3 DNA: TGTGCCAGCAGCTTTCCCCCGCCGACAGGGGAGCGCTATGGCTACACCTTC.

The chain couples TRBV18 to TRBJ2-2; 9 bases align to TRBD2. This CDR3 comprises 16 residues. In germline, CDR1 is KGHSH, CDR2 LQKENI. V shed 2 bases and J 5 bases; nucleotides not matched to a gene: 6. CDR3 sequence (DNA): TGTGCCAGCTCACCAACAGCGGGAGGTGGAACCGGGGAGCTGTTTTTT. Amino acids: CASSPTAGGGTGELFF.

This chain connects TRBV6-5 to TRBJ1-1; TRBD1 matches 10 bases. The germline CDR1 and CDR2 sequences are MNHEY and SVGAGI. The length of the CDR3 is 15 residues. V was clipped by 0 bases and J by 9 bases; unmatched bases: 7. The CDR3 protein is CASSYSRGTGEKAFF. CDR3 bases: TGTGCCAGCAGTTACTCCAGGGGGACAGGGGAAAAAGCTTTCTTT.

The chain carries TRBV4-3 and TRBJ2-3; 8 positions match TRBD1. Germline V gene lookup returns CDR1 LGHNA and CDR2 YSLEER. Germline trimming cut 4 bases from V and 2 bases from J; bases unmatched to any gene: 8. This CDR3 has 16 residues. The CDR3 coding sequence is TGCGCCAGCAGCCGCGAGACAGGGGTATACACAGATACGCAGTATTTT. Translation gives CASSRETGVYTDTQYF.